This is a list of T cell receptor beta chains from one sample in a study of T-cell memory formation after mild COVID-19. TCRdb re-derived calls from the 5' RACE reads in MiXCR, one entry per CDR3 protein. This sample has about 400,000 distinct CDR3 sequences, with more than 20% found just once. Sequencing used PBMCs or a T cell subset sorted from them (not recorded which). The receptors stem from an adult woman who had mild COVID-19 (a few samples of this study predate the infection). Cell type and time point are not known. Both conserved end residues are part of each CDR3. D genes are given only for firm matches. The size entry is marked missing in some rows and otherwise reads once, few, many or a size class.

>-|TRBJ2-4|-|TRBV7-2
TGTGCCAGCAGCTTTGCGGAGAAGAAAAACATTCAGTACTTC
CASSFAEKKNIQYF
>few|TRBJ2-7|-|TRBV4-2
TGTGCCAGCAGCCAAGATCTCGGAGCGGTCTCCTACGAGCAGTACTTC
CASSQDLGAVSYEQYF
>-|TRBJ1-1|TRBD1|TRBV5-6
TGTGCCAGCACCGACGGGACAGCAGCGCACATGAACACTGAAGCTTTCTTT
CASTDGTAAHMNTEAFF
>few|TRBJ2-7|-|TRBV12-3/TRBV12-4
TGTGCCAGCAGCCTTCGAGGCTCGAGGGACGAGCAGTACTTC
CASSLRGSRDEQYF
>few|TRBJ2-2|-|TRBV19
TGTGCCACGTCCCTCTATGCAGGCTATAGTAGCACCGGGGAGCTGTTTTTT
CATSLYAGYSSTGELFF
>few|TRBJ2-3|TRBD1|TRBV11-2
TGTGCCAGCAGCTTAGAGTTATGGCAGGGGGCATCAGATACGCAGTATTTT
CASSLELWQGASDTQYF
>many|TRBJ2-3|-|TRBV12-3/TRBV12-4
TGTGCCAGCAGTTGGGGGGCAGATACGCAGTATTTT
CASSWGADTQYF
>-|TRBJ2-2|TRBD1|TRBV7-9
TGTGCCAGCAGCCCCCGGGACAGGGGATCCGGGGAGCTGTTTTTT
CASSPRDRGSGELFF
>-|TRBJ2-6|-|TRBV11-2
TGTGCCAGCAGTTCAGAAGTGGTTGGGGCCAACGTCCTGACTTTC
CASSSEVVGANVLTF
>-|TRBJ2-1|TRBD2|TRBV7-9
TGTGCCAGCAGCCGTTCCGGGACTACCAATGAGCAGTTCTTC
CASSRSGTTNEQFF
>-|TRBJ1-1|-|TRBV7-9
TGTGCCAGCTTTCCAGGGAACACTGAAGCTTTCTTT
CASFPGNTEAFF
>-|TRBJ1-5|TRBD1|TRBV19
TGTGCCAGTAGTACCGGGGACAGGCGCAATCAGCCCCAGCATTTT
CASSTGDRRNQPQHF
>-|TRBJ1-6|-|TRBV2
TGTGCCAGCAGTGAGGGTTCCCTCACCCTCCACTTT
CASSEGSLTLHF
>-|TRBJ2-5|-|TRBV5-1
TGCGCCAGCAGCGCCAGATCTGCGGGACTCGGGGAGACCCAGTACTTC
CASSARSAGLGETQYF
>few|TRBJ1-1|-|TRBV5-1
TGCGCCAGCAGCTTGAGACGGGGAGGGACTGAAGCTTTCTTT
CASSLRRGGTEAFF
>many|TRBJ2-7|-|TRBV29-1
TGCAGCGTTGAAGGTTCTTACACTAGCTCCTACGAGCAGTACTTC
CSVEGSYTSSYEQYF
>few|TRBJ2-1|TRBD1|TRBV6-2/TRBV6-3
TGTGCCAGCAGTTACCGGGACAGGGGGGCCTATGAGCAGTTCTTC
CASSYRDRGAYEQFF
>-|TRBJ2-3|-|TRBV7-8
TGTGCCACCTCCACAGGCCGCTCAGATACGCAGTATTTT
CATSTGRSDTQYF
>few|TRBJ2-1|TRBD2|TRBV4-3
TGCGCCAGCAGCCAAGATCGTGCGACTAGCGGGGCTTACAATGAGCAGTTCTTC
CASSQDRATSGAYNEQFF
>-|TRBJ1-4|-|TRBV27
TGTGCCAGCAGTTTATCGGGGGGGCCTTCCGAAAAACTGTTTTTT
CASSLSGGPSEKLFF
>-|TRBJ1-5|-|TRBV18
TGTGCCAGCTCCCCGGAAGGGGGCAATCAGCCCCAGCATTTT
CASSPEGGNQPQHF
>few|TRBJ2-7|-|TRBV29-1
TGCAGCGTTGAAGGACAGTTCTACGAGCAGTACTTC
CSVEGQFYEQYF
>many|TRBJ2-5|-|TRBV20-1
TGCAGTGCTAGAGACCTGTACCAAGAGACCCAGTACTTC
CSARDLYQETQYF
>once|TRBJ2-3|TRBD1|TRBV7-6
TGTGCCAGCAGCTTACGAGGCCTGGGACAGGGGAGCACAGATACGCAGTATTTT
CASSLRGLGQGSTDTQYF
>few|TRBJ1-1|TRBD1|TRBV29-1
TGCAGCGTCCTCGGGGTAACAGGGGAGAACACTGAAGCTTTCTTT
CSVLGVTGENTEAFF
>few|TRBJ2-7|-|TRBV12-3/TRBV12-4
TGTGCCAGCAGTTTACTGTATGGTAGTAGGTACGAGCAGTACTTC
CASSLLYGSRYEQYF
>few|TRBJ2-1|-|TRBV9
TGTGCCAGCAGCGTAGAGGGGGACACGTACAATGAGCAGTTCTTC
CASSVEGDTYNEQFF
>few|TRBJ1-5|-|TRBV10-3
TGTGCCATCAGTGTGGGGGGCGGTCAGCCCCAGCATTTT
CAISVGGGQPQHF
>-|TRBJ2-7|TRBD1|TRBV20-1
TGCAGTGCTCCCCCAGTAGGGGGCTTGAACGAGCAGTACTTC
CSAPPVGGLNEQYF
>-|TRBJ2-1|TRBD1|TRBV24-1
TGTGCCACCAGCCCGCCGACAGGGATGTACAATGAGCAGTTCTTC
CATSPPTGMYNEQFF
>few|TRBJ2-2|TRBD2|TRBV4-3
TGCGCCAGCAGCTACCGTTGGACTAGCACCGGGGAGCTGTTTTTT
CASSYRWTSTGELFF
>few|TRBJ1-4|TRBD1|TRBV7-9
TGTGCCAGCAGCTCGAAGAGACAGGGGGTGAGAGAAAAACTGTTTTTT
CASSSKRQGVREKLFF
>-|TRBJ2-3|-|TRBV7-2
TGTGCCAGCAGCTTAAAGTATGCGCAGTATTTT
CASSLKYAQYF
>few|TRBJ2-5|-|TRBV21-1
TGTGCCAGCAGCAAAGCCGGACAGGGCGAGACCCAGTACTTC
CASSKAGQGETQYF
>-|TRBJ2-7|-|TRBV7-2
TGTGCCAGCAGCTTAGGGATCGGGGCAGACTACGAGCAGTACTTC
CASSLGIGADYEQYF
>-|TRBJ1-5|TRBD1|TRBV6-2/TRBV6-3
TGTGCCAGCAGTCCGCTGACAGGGCGCCCTCAGCCCCAGCATTTT
CASSPLTGRPQPQHF
>once|TRBJ2-2|-|TRBV7-3
TGTGCCAGCGGAGCGGGGACAAACACCGGGGAGCTGTTTTTT
CASGAGTNTGELFF
>few|TRBJ2-3|TRBD2|TRBV7-8
TGTGCCAGCGGGAGGACTAGAGGCACAGATACGCAGTATTTT
CASGRTRGTDTQYF
>-|TRBJ1-2|-|TRBV7-8
TGTGCCAGCAGCTCTCAAAAGGGGTTAGTAAATGGCTACACCTTC
CASSSQKGLVNGYTF
>few|TRBJ2-1|TRBD2|TRBV7-9
TGTGCCAGCAGCCCTGCGGGGGGGCTCACCTACAATGAGCAGTTCTTC
CASSPAGGLTYNEQFF
>-|TRBJ2-5|-|TRBV11-3
TGTGCCAGCAGCTCCCGGGACAACCAAGAGACCCAGTACTTC
CASSSRDNQETQYF
>-|TRBJ2-3|TRBD2|TRBV12-3/TRBV12-4
TGTGCCAGCAGGTCGACTAGCGGGGGGGGCACAGATACGCAGTATTTT
CASRSTSGGGTDTQYF
>-|TRBJ2-1|TRBD1|TRBV29-1
TGCAGCGTTGATGCTACTAACAGGGGCGTACACAATGAGCAGTTCTTC
CSVDATNRGVHNEQFF
>-|TRBJ2-3|-|TRBV3-1
TGTGCCAGCAGCCAAGCAACAGATACGCAGTATTTT
CASSQATDTQYF
>few|TRBJ2-5|-|TRBV9
TGTGCCAGCAGCGTAGAACCCCGGGCCCAAGAGACCCAGTACTTC
CASSVEPRAQETQYF
>few|TRBJ2-7|TRBD2|TRBV11-2
TGTGCCAGCAGCTTAGTGACTAGCGGACCAATCTACGAGCAGTACTTC
CASSLVTSGPIYEQYF